The 8 T cell receptor beta chains reported below all come from one sample, sequenced in a study of blood T cell repertoires in COVID-19 (dated by TCRdb to 2020 to 2021). Library method: the immunoSEQ multiplex PCR assay. TCRdb carries this immuneACCESS record with in-frame sequences only. Its versions omit some clonotypes, under half of them owing to an unresolved V gene in the studies checked, with the rest unexplained. Counted in this sample were under 300,000 clones; about 83% of them appeared once. The ten largest clonotypes hold under 5% of the sample. The sample taken for sequencing was peripheral blood. The receptors shown here come from a man between 50 and 59 years old with acute or convalescent COVID-19.

The chain is built from TRBV27 and TRBJ1-1; TRBD1 is a possible D gene (6 bases). V lost 5 bases and J lost 7, with 17 bases in between. CDR1 MNHEY and CDR2 SMNVEV come from the germline V gene (reference sequence). The CDR3 sequence is 14 residues long. The CDR3 sequence is CASSITGQFSEAFF. CDR3 DNA sequence: TGTGCCAGCAGTATCACAGGGCAGTTCAGTGAAGCTTTCTTT.

The rearrangement links TRBV18 to TRBJ2-7; the match to TRBD2 covers 8 bases. The CDR3 extends over 16 amino acids. With 4 bases clipped from V and 7 bases from J, the junction kept 15 bases outside the gene matches. Germline V gene sequence: CDR1 KGHSH, CDR2 LQKENI. CDR3 amino acids: CASSLRPGLGDGEQYF. The CDR3 nucleotides read TGTGCCAGCTCACTAAGACCGGGACTAGGGGATGGGGAGCAGTACTTC.

The rearrangement links TRBV6-6 to TRBJ1-3; D remains ambiguous. This CDR3 contains 15 residues. V lost 8 bases and J 0 bases, leaving 14 bases between the germline ends. CDR1 and CDR2 (germline): MNHNY, SVGAGI (reference sequence). CDR3 loop: CASGLFPTSGNTIYF. Written as DNA, the CDR3 is TGTGCCAGCGGGCTTTTCCCCACCTCTGGAAACACCATATATTTT.

CDR3 sequence: CASSLLGQGSSPLHF. DNA of the CDR3: TGTGCCAGCAGCCTCTTGGGGCAGGGTAGTTCACCCCTCCACTTT. The rearrangement joins TRBV7-3 to TRBJ1-6; maybe TRBD1 (5 bases). Germline values: CDR1 SGHTA, CDR2 FQGTGA. V lost 5 bases and J 9 bases, leaving 17 bases between the germline ends. This CDR3 is 15 amino acids long.

The chain uses TRBV2 and TRBJ2-5, with 15 nucleotides matching TRBD2. J was trimmed by 5 bases and V by 11 bases; bases with no gene match: 9. The V gene's germline CDR1 is SNHLY and CDR2 FYNNEI. The CDR3 length is 15 residues. The CDR3 DNA reads as TGTGCCGTCGGACTAGCGGGGGGGAATGGTGAGACCCAGTACTTC. It yields the protein CAVGLAGGNGETQYF.

The gene calls are TRBV5-1 and TRBJ2-5; D possibly corresponds to TRBD2 (6 bases). The CDR3 covers 13 residues. Germline loops: CDR1 SGHRS, CDR2 YFSETQ. V lost 4 bases and J 1 base, leaving 8 bases between the germline ends. This CDR3 reads CASSLSGQETQYF. The CDR3 DNA follows: TGCGCCAGCAGCCTTAGCGGCCAAGAGACCCAGTACTTC.

V usage is TRBV5-4 and J usage is TRBJ1-1; TRBD1 is a possible D gene (5 bases). This CDR3 spans 15 amino acids. Trimming removed 0 bases from V and 4 bases from J, with 13 bases in between. Germline V lookup: CDR1 SGHNT, CDR2 YYREEE (reference sequence). The CDR3 protein is CASSLVGGRSTEAFF. The CDR3 DNA reads as TGTGCCAGCAGCTTGGTGGGGGGGAGAAGCACTGAAGCTTTCTTT.

This chain joins TRBV18 and TRBJ2-3; 10 nucleotides line up with TRBD2. V lost 8 bases and J lost 1; bases outside the gene matches: 6. CDR3 length: 15 residues. CDR1 KGHSH and CDR2 LQKENI come from the germline V gene. CDR3 region: CASAKGLAGTDTQYF. Here the CDR3 DNA reads TGTGCCAGCGCCAAAGGACTAGCGGGCACAGATACGCAGTATTTT.